The entry below describes one T cell receptor beta chain. The antigen is unknown. Terminally differentiated effector memory CD45RA+ cells were excluded from the naive CD8 cells, which were CD45RO-negative and positively selected for CCR7. The V gene's germline CDR1 is MDHEN and CDR2 SYDVKM. The V gene lost 3 bases and the J gene lost 0 bases, with 12 bases spanning the gap. The CDR3 spans 15 residues. The sample originates from a study of shared clonotypes between healthy human individuals. Study-level findings and limits: Naive CD4 clonotypes were shared across several donors at about 5%. Rarefaction indicated that sorted-subset sequencing remained incomplete although depth was large. When compared with the clonotypes that were shared by all four sorted-subset donors, the non-shared clonotypes turned out to have lower generation probabilities.

Here immunoSEQ multiplex PCR was the method, and the copy in TCRdb shows in-frame clones only, minus some. The sample yields some 2.1 million clones, 80% to 95% seen once. The chain combines TRBV28 with TRBJ2-7, with D possibly TRBD1 on 6 matching bases. The TCR was taken from a man aged 18 to 30 in good health. Some clones in this sample may be carry-over from other donors' samples. Specimen: naive CD8+ T cells from PBMCs. CDR3 region: CASSLATGSSYEQYF. Written as DNA, the CDR3 is TGTGCCAGCAGTTTGGCGACAGGAAGCTCCTACGAGCAGTACTTC.